This T cell receptor beta chain was captured by sequencing in a study of shared clonotypes between healthy human individuals. V gave up 5 bases and J gave up 5 bases; unmatched junction bases: 8. Germline V lookup: CDR1 MNHEY, CDR2 SVGAGI. The CDR3 contains 14 residues. CD45RA+ naive and CD45RA-negative memory subsets were separated from CD4+ cells. Clones were read by immunoSEQ multiplex PCR, and TCRdb kept only the in-frame ones, dropping some. The table records some 2,000,000 clones, 85% to 95% of them present only once. Concerning this clone itself: Other DNA sequences from this sample encode an identical CDR3 as well.

This receptor was identified in a young man in good health. Sequences were obtained from naive CD4+ T cells sorted from blood. Documented subset: CD45RA+ positively selected. The V and J genes are TRBV6-5 and TRBJ1-1; 7 bases line up with TRBD1. The CDR3 sequence: CASSPRTGGTEAFF. CDR3 DNA: TGTGCCAGCAGTCCAAGGACAGGTGGGACTGAAGCTTTCTTT.